The entry that follows covers one TCR beta chain sequence. Its matching antigen is unknown. One end of the junction fails to match germline, which may point to a read error. This entry belongs to a study of T-cell memory formation after mild COVID-19. Broader study findings: Contracting CD4+ clones were located mainly in CM and EM, and CD8+ clones in EMRA. Memory sampled before infection contained some responding clones, suggesting cross-reactive memory joined.

The CDR3 covers 11 residues. The germline V gene has CDR1 MDHEN and CDR2 SYDVKM. The authors produced TCR alpha and TCR beta cDNA libraries with sample barcodes and UMIs by 5'RACE using constant-segment primers. TCRdb re-derived calls from the 5' RACE reads in MiXCR, one entry per CDR3 protein. The sample contains approximately 150,000 distinct CDR3 sequences, over 15% of which appear only once. The specimen sequenced was PBMCs or a T cell subset sorted from them (not recorded which). The chain uses TRBV28 and TRBJ2-1; TRBD2 might be the D (6 bases). This receptor was obtained from an adult woman who had mild COVID-19 (a few samples of this study predate the infection). Cell type and time point are not known. The CDR3 is CASSPPGSGGF. CDR3 bases: TGTGCCAGCAGTCCACCCGGTTCCGGGGGCTTC.